Listed below are T cell receptor beta chains from one sample, sequenced in a study of blood T cell repertoires in COVID-19. Measured with immunoSEQ multiplex PCR; TCRdb has only the in-frame clones, and not every one. This sample has 140,000 or so clones, with approximately 90% found just once. The specimen was peripheral blood. The receptors were gathered from a human donor with COVID-19, enrolled during active disease. The donor label of this sample is uncertain. CDR3s include the opening cysteine and the closing phenylalanine or tryptophan. D genes are given only for firm matches. Only part of the rows carry a size: once, few, many, or a class if the clone is expanded.

cdr3_aa	cdr3_nt	cdr3_length	j_call	d_call	v_call	clone_size
CASSSLQGATEAFF	TGCGCCAGCAGCTCCCTTCAGGGCGCCACTGAAGCTTTCTTT	14	TRBJ1-1	.	TRBV5-1	.
CAISPGQGYPNYGYTF	TGTGCCATCAGTCCGGGACAGGGGTATCCTAACTATGGCTACACCTTC	16	TRBJ1-2	TRBD1	TRBV10-3	.
CASSQGASGSTYGYTF	TGTGCCAGCAGCCAGGGCGCCTCAGGAAGTACCTATGGCTACACCTTC	16	TRBJ1-2	.	TRBV14	.
CASRRTSGVQETQYF	TGTGCCAGCCGACGAACCAGCGGGGTGCAAGAGACCCAGTACTTC	15	TRBJ2-5	TRBD2	TRBV6-5	once
CASSSKDSRQGEKLFF	TGTGCCAGCAGTTCCAAAGACTCTCGGCAGGGTGAAAAACTGTTTTTT	16	TRBJ1-4	.	TRBV27	.
CASGRAGGGYTF	TGTGCCAGCGGGAGGGCCGGGGGCGGCTACACCTTC	12	TRBJ1-2	.	TRBV6-1	.
CASSESTSGGAKDTQYF	TGCGCCAGCAGTGAGTCCACTAGCGGGGGGGCGAAAGATACGCAGTATTTT	17	TRBJ2-3	TRBD2	TRBV10-1	few
CASSFVAGGDTGELFF	TGTGCCAGCAGCTTCGTAGCGGGAGGAGACACCGGGGAGCTGTTTTTT	16	TRBJ2-2	TRBD2	TRBV5-4	.
CASSYGLGSGNTIYF	TGTGCCAGCAGTTACGGACTCGGCTCTGGAAACACCATATATTTT	15	TRBJ1-3	.	TRBV6-6	.
CASSLEGTGAGAEAFF	TGCGCCAGCAGCTTGGAAGGGACAGGGGCGGGAGCTGAAGCTTTCTTT	16	TRBJ1-1	TRBD1	TRBV5-1	.
CASFPADYTYNEQFF	TGTGCCAGCTTCCCAGCGGATTATACCTACAATGAGCAGTTCTTC	15	TRBJ2-1	.	TRBV28	once
CASSLMGQGADGYTF	TGCGCCAGCAGCTTGATGGGACAGGGGGCGGATGGCTACACCTTC	15	TRBJ1-2	TRBD1	TRBV5-1	.
CASSQGTSQPQHF	TGTGCCAGCAGCCAAGGGACAAGTCAGCCCCAGCATTTT	13	TRBJ1-5	.	TRBV11-2	.
CASRATEGVQPQHF	TGTGCCAGCAGGGCCACTGAGGGGGTCCAGCCCCAGCATTTT	14	TRBJ1-5	.	TRBV6-5	.
CSGRGGVPDTQYF	TGCAGCGGGAGGGGAGGGGTCCCAGATACGCAGTATTTT	13	TRBJ2-3	TRBD2	TRBV29-1	once
CASNQGFSNQPQHF	TGTGCCAGCAATCAGGGATTTAGCAATCAGCCCCAGCATTTT	14	TRBJ1-5	.	TRBV2	.
CASSRTSGGAMADTQYF	TGTGCCAGCAGCCGGACTAGCGGGGGGGCCATGGCAGATACGCAGTATTTT	17	TRBJ2-3	TRBD2	TRBV3-1/TRBV3-2	.
CSVEGQGGANGYTF	TGCAGCGTTGAAGGACAGGGGGGGGCCAATGGCTACACCTTC	14	TRBJ1-2	TRBD1	TRBV29-1	.
CASSMGTGYNQPQHF	TGTGCCAGTAGTATGGGGACAGGGTACAATCAGCCCCAGCATTTT	15	TRBJ1-5	TRBD1	TRBV19	.
CASSEGVLGTEAFF	TGTGCCAGTAGTGAGGGGGTTCTCGGCACTGAAGCTTTCTTT	14	TRBJ1-1	.	TRBV19	.
CASRWGPQETQYF	TGTGCCAGTAGGTGGGGGCCTCAAGAGACCCAGTACTTC	13	TRBJ2-5	.	TRBV19	.
CASSQGTVLNQPQHF	TGCGCCAGCAGCCAAGGGACAGTCCTCAACCAGCCCCAGCATTTT	15	TRBJ1-5	.	TRBV4-1	.
CASSLDREMGQFF	TGTGCCAGCAGCCTCGACAGGGAGATGGGGCAGTTCTTC	13	TRBJ2-1	TRBD1	TRBV11-3	.
CASSYHRGNSPLHF	TGTGCCAGCAGTTACCACAGGGGAAATTCACCCCTCCACTTT	14	TRBJ1-6	TRBD1	TRBV27	.
CASSGGGTTEQYF	TGTGCCAGCTCAGGCGGGGGGACCACCGAGCAGTACTTC	13	TRBJ2-7	TRBD2	TRBV18	.
CASTLPGGKNYGYTF	TGTGCCAGCACCTTGCCTGGGGGCAAAAACTATGGCTACACCTTC	15	TRBJ1-2	.	TRBV5-6	.
CASSPHARGLAGSNEQFF	TGTGCCAGCAGCCCACACGCGCGAGGGCTAGCGGGATCTAATGAGCAGTTCTTC	18	TRBJ2-1	TRBD2	TRBV7-3	.
CASSLNAGALSSYEQYF	TGCGCCAGCAGCTTAAACGCGGGGGCCCTTAGCTCCTACGAGCAGTACTTC	17	TRBJ2-7	.	TRBV5-1	.
CASNPGGGRDTQYF	TGCGCCAGCAATCCGGGCGGGGGGAGAGATACGCAGTATTTT	14	TRBJ2-3	TRBD2	TRBV5-1	.
CASSEGTARGKLFF	TGTGCCAGCAGTGAAGGGACAGCCCGGGGAAAACTGTTTTTT	14	TRBJ1-4	.	TRBV6-1	.
CASSQGYSPLHF	TGTGCCAGTAGTCAGGGGTACTCACCCCTCCACTTT	12	TRBJ1-6	.	TRBV19	few
CASSLTVMNEQYF	TGTGCCAGCAGTTTGACAGTGATGAACGAGCAGTACTTC	13	TRBJ2-7	.	TRBV6-5	many
CASRATINEKLFF	TGTGCCAGCAGAGCTACCATTAATGAAAAACTGTTTTTT	13	TRBJ1-4	.	TRBV2	.
CASSKEYGETQYF	TGTGCCAGCAGCAAAGAATACGGAGAGACCCAGTACTTC	13	TRBJ2-5	.	TRBV21-1	few
CASSLPRGLLNEKLFF	TGTGCCAGCTCCCTACCCAGGGGGCTGCTTAATGAAAAACTGTTTTTT	16	TRBJ1-4	TRBD1	TRBV18	once
CASSQPREHSSYNSPLHF	TGTGCCAGCAGTCAACCACGGGAGCACAGCTCCTATAATTCACCCCTCCACTTT	18	TRBJ1-6	.	TRBV28	once
CASGQGLYSPLHF	TGTGCCAGCGGCCAGGGGCTCTACTCACCCCTCCACTTT	13	TRBJ1-6	.	TRBV27	.
CASSLGGSQETQYF	TGTGCCAGCAGTTTAGGGGGCAGTCAAGAGACCCAGTACTTC	14	TRBJ2-5	.	TRBV28	.
CASSADRGYSYEQYF	TGTGCCAGCAGCGCGGACAGGGGGTACTCCTACGAGCAGTACTTC	15	TRBJ2-7	TRBD1	TRBV9	.
CAWRLTGQETQYF	TGTGCCTGGAGATTGACAGGGCAAGAGACCCAGTACTTC	13	TRBJ2-5	TRBD1	TRBV30	.
CASSIETGGGGGYTF	TGCGCCAGCAGCATCGAGACAGGGGGAGGTGGTGGCTACACCTTC	15	TRBJ1-2	TRBD1	TRBV5-1	.
CASSSGGGRGGGYTF	TGTGCCAGCAGCTCCGGCGGAGGGAGGGGCGGTGGCTACACCTTC	15	TRBJ1-2	.	TRBV5-4	.
CAISDDRAGEQYF	TGTGCCATCAGTGACGACAGGGCGGGCGAGCAGTACTTC	13	TRBJ2-7	TRBD1	TRBV10-3	.
CAIMEGTYYGYTF	TGTGCCATCATGGAGGGTACCTACTATGGCTACACCTTC	13	TRBJ1-2	.	TRBV10-3	.
CASSPGQGSGYTF	TGTGCCAGCTCACCAGGACAGGGCTCTGGCTACACCTTC	13	TRBJ1-2	TRBD1	TRBV18	.
CASSSGHLNTEAFF	TGCGCCAGCAGCTCTGGACATCTGAACACTGAAGCTTTCTTT	14	TRBJ1-1	.	TRBV5-1	.
CASSRGEQYF	TGTGCCAGCAGTAGGGGCGAGCAGTACTTC	10	TRBJ2-7	.	TRBV2	.
CASSPTIGAGLPISETQYF	TGTGCCAGCAGCCCAACTATTGGCGCAGGGCTACCCATCTCGGAGACCCAGTACTTC	19	TRBJ2-5	.	TRBV4-2	.
CASSEVRVGTGELFF	TGTGCCAGCAGTGAAGTCAGGGTGGGGACCGGGGAGCTGTTTTTT	15	TRBJ2-2	.	TRBV2	.
CASTSGTGGYGYTF	TGTGCCAGCACCTCCGGGACAGGGGGCTATGGCTACACCTTC	14	TRBJ1-2	TRBD1	TRBV28	.
CASSLLTGASYEQYF	TGTGCCAGCAGTCTCTTGACAGGCGCATCCTACGAGCAGTACTTC	15	TRBJ2-7	.	TRBV2	.
CASSLGTGGYTF	TGTGCCAGCAGTCTGGGGACAGGTGGCTACACCTTC	12	TRBJ1-2	TRBD1	TRBV12-3/TRBV12-4	.
CASSSSYEQYF	TGTGCCAGTAGTTCCTCGTACGAGCAGTACTTC	11	TRBJ2-7	.	TRBV19	.
CASSYSGQVNQPQHF	TGTGCCAGCAGTTACTCGGGCCAGGTCAATCAGCCCCAGCATTTT	15	TRBJ1-5	.	TRBV6-5	.
CASSYLVNTGELFF	TGTGCCAGCAGTTATTTAGTTAACACCGGGGAGCTGTTTTTT	14	TRBJ2-2	.	TRBV6-5	.
CASSSTGTGGYNEQFF	TGCGCCAGCAGTTCTACCGGGACAGGGGGGTACAATGAGCAGTTCTTC	16	TRBJ2-1	TRBD1	TRBV5-1	once
CASSLGQGREQYF	TGTGCCAGCAGCTTGGGACAGGGGAGGGAGCAGTACTTC	13	TRBJ2-7	TRBD1	TRBV7-9	.
CASSPPGWTNEKLFF	TGTGCCAGCAGCCCCCCGGGGTGGACTAATGAAAAACTGTTTTTT	15	TRBJ1-4	.	TRBV27	.
CASSESGSEAFF	TGCGCCAGCAGTGAGTCGGGCAGTGAAGCTTTCTTT	12	TRBJ1-1	.	TRBV10-1	.
CASSYWGSGDNEQFF	TGTGCCAGCAGTTACTGGGGCTCGGGGGACAATGAGCAGTTCTTC	15	TRBJ2-1	.	TRBV6-5	.